This entry is about one T cell receptor (beta chain). What it binds is not known. Germline CDR1 SEHNR, CDR2 FQNEAQ (reference sequence). V dropped 4 bases and J dropped 6; count of bases not matched to a gene: 10. The CDR3 consists of 16 residues. The data are from a study of cytomegalovirus exposure and HLA in healthy donors. Both 60 Vbeta primers and 13 Jbeta primers went into the PCR. In the original analysis: As a later analysis found, there were around 86 million unique TCR beta chains, of which 8.5 million to 14 million were shared. Method: immunoSEQ multiplex PCR; TCRdb's copy keeps in-frame clones and lacks some. The V and J calls and the clone size are those of that table, but D and trimming were determined from the DNA. The sample holds about 190,000 clones, 77% seen once. Study-level results: Earlier findings revealed that most TCR beta V segments proved productive either about 87% or about 30% of the time. When analyzed later, the rates of TCR association showed variation by HLA locus, with DRB1 the most and HLA-C the fewest. Apparent HLA restriction characterized most CMV-associated TCR beta chains in a later analysis.

Material for sequencing was PBMCs. This TCR derives from a woman younger than 45 in good health and CMV-seropositive. This chain joins TRBV7-9 and TRBJ1-5, with 9 bases fitting TRBD1. The CDR3 spells CASSSGPGTGSQPQHF. As DNA, the CDR3 is TGTGCCAGCAGCTCCGGACCCGGGACAGGGAGTCAGCCCCAGCATTTT.